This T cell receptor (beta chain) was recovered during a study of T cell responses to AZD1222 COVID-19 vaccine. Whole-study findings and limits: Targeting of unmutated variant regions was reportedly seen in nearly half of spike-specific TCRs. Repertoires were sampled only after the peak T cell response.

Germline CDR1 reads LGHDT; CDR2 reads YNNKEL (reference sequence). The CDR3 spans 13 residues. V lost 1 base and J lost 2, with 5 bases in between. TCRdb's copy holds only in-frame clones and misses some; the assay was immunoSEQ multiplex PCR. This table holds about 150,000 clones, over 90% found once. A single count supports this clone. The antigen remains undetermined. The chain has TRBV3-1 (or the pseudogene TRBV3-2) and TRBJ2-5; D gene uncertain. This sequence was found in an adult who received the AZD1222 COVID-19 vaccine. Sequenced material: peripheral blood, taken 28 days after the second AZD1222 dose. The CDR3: CASSQGKQETQYF. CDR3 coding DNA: TGTGCCAGCAGCCAAGGGAAGCAAGAGACCCAGTACTTC.